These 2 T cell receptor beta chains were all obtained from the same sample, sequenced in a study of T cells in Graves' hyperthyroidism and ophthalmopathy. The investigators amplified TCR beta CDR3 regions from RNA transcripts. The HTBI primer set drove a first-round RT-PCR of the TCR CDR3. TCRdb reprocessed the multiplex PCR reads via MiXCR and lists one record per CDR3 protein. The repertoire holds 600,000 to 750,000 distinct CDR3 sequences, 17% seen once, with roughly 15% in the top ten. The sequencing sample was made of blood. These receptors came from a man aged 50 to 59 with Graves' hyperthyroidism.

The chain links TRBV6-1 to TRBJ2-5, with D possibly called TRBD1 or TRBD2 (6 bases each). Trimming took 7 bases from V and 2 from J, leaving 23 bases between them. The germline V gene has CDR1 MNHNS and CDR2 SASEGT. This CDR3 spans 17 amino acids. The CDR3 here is CASTPFRGELTQETQYF. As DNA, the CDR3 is TGTGCCAGCACCCCCTTTAGGGGGGAGTTGACACAAGAGACCCAGTACTTC.

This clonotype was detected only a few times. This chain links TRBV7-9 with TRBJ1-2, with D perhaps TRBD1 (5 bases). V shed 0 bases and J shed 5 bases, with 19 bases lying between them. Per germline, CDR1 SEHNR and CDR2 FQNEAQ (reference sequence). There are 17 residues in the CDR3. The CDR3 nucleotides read TGTGCCAGCAGCTTAGCTGGGACTCCCACCTCAGGGTATGGCTACACCTTC. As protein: CASSLAGTPTSGYGYTF.